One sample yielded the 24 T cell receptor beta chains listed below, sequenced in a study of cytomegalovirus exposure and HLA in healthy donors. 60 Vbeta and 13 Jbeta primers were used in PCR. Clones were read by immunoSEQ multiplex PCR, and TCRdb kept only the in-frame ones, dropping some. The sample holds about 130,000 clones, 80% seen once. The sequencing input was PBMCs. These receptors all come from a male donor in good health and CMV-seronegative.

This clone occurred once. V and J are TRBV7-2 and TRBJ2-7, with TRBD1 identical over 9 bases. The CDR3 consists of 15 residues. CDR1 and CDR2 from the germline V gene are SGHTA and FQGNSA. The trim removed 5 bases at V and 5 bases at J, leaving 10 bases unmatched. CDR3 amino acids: CASSLQGTGIHEQYF. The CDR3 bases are TGTGCCAGCAGCCTCCAGGGGACAGGGATCCACGAGCAGTACTTC. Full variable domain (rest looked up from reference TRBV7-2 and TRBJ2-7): GAGVSQSPSNKVTEKGKDVELRCDPISGHTALYWYRQSLGQGLEFLIYFQGNSAPDKSGLPSDRFSAERTGGSVSTLTIQRTQQEDSAVYLCASSLQGTGIHEQYFGPGTRLTVT.

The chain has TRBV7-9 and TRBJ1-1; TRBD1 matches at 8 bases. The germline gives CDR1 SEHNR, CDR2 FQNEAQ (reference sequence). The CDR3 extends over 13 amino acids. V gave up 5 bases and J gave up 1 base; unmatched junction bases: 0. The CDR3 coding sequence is TGTGCCAGCAGCGGACAGGGGAACACTGAAGCTTTCTTT. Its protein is CASSGQGNTEAFF.

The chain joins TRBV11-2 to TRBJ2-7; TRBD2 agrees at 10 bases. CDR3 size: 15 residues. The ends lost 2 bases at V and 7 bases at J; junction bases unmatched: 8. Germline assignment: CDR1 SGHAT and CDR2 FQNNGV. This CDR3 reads CASSLSTSGVWEQYF. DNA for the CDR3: TGTGCCAGCAGCTTAAGCACTAGCGGGGTCTGGGAGCAGTACTTC.

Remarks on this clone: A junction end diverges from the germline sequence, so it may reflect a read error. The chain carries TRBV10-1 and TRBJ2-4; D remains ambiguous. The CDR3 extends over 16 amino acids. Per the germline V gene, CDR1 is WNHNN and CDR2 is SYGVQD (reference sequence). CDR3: CASSLGPNVAKNSQYF. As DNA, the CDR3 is TGCGCCAGCAGTTTGGGCCCGAACGTTGCCAAAAACAGTCAGTACTTC.

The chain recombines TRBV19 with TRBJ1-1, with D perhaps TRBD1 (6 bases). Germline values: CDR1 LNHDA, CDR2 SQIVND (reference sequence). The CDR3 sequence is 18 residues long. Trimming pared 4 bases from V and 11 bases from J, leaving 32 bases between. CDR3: CASSTQGPSRYRTPTAFF. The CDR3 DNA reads TGTGCCAGTAGTACACAGGGCCCCAGCCGCTATCGAACACCAACGGCTTTCTTT.

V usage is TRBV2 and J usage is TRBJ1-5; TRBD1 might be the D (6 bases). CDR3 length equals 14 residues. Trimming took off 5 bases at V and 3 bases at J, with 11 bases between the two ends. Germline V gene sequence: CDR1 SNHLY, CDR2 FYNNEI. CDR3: CASSRDMNNQPQHF. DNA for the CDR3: TGTGCCAGCAGTCGGGACATGAACAATCAGCCCCAGCATTTT.

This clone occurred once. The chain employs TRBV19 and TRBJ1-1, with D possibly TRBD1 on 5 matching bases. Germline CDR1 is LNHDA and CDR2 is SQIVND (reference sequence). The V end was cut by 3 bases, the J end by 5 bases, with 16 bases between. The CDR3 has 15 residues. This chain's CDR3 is CASSIKGLGRTEAFF. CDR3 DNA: TGTGCCAGTAGTATTAAGGGGCTCGGAAGAACTGAAGCTTTCTTT.

The DNA of the CDR3 is TGTGCCAGCAGTGGGGGGGCCACTAGCACAGATACGCAGTATTTT. Protein: CASSGGATSTDTQYF. The gene calls are TRBV6-5 and TRBJ2-3; a possible D gene is TRBD2 (7 bases). Trimming stripped 5 bases from V and 0 bases from J, with 12 bases between. Germline V gives CDR1 MNHEY, CDR2 SVGAGI. The CDR3 is 15 residues long.

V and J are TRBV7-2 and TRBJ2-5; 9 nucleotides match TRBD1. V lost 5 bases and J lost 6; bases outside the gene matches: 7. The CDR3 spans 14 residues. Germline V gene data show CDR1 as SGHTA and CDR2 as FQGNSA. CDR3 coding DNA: TGTGCCAGCAGCGAAAGGACAGGGGCGAAGACCCAGTACTTC. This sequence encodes CASSERTGAKTQYF.

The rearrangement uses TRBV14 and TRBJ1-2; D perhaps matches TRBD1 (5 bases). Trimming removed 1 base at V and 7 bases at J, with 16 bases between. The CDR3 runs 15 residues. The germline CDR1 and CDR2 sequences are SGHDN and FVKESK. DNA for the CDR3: TGTGCCAGCAGCCAAGGGATGGGGCCCCACCCTGGCTACACCTTC. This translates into CASSQGMGPHPGYTF.

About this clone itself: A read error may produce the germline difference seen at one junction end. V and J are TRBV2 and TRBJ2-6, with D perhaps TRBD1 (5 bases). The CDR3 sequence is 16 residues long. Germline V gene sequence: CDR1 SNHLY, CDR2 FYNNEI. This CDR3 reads CASRAGSASGANGLTF. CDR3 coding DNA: TGTGCCAGCAGAGCCGGATCCGCCTCTGGGGCCAACGGCCTGACTTTC.

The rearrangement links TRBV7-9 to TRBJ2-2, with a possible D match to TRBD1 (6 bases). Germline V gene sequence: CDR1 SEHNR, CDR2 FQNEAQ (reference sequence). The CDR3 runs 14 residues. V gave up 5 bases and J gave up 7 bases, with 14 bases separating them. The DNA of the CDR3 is TGTGCCAGCAGCGCCACACAGGGAATCGGGGAGCTGTTTTTT. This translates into CASSATQGIGELFF.

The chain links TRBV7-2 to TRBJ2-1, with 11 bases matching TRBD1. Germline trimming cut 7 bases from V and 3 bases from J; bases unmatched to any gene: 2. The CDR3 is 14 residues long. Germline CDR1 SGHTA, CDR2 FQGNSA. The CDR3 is CASKGTGGYNEQFF. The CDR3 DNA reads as TGTGCCAGCAAGGGGACAGGGGGCTACAATGAGCAGTTCTTC.

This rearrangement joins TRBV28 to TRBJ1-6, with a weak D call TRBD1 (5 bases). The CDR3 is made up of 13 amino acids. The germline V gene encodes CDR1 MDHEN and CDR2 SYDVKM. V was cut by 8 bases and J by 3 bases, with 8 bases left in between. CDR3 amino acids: CASLRDYNSPLHF. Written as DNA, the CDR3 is TGTGCCAGCCTCAGGGACTATAATTCACCCCTCCACTTT.

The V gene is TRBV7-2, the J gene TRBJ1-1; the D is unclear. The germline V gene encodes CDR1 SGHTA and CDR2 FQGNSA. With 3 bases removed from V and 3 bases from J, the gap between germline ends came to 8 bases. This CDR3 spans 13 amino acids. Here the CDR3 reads CASSFASDTEAFF. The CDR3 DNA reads TGTGCCAGCAGCTTCGCGTCTGACACTGAAGCTTTCTTT.

The CDR3 here is CASSEEWANYGYTF. CDR3 sequence (DNA): TGTGCCAGTAGCGAGGAATGGGCTAACTATGGCTACACCTTC. The chain couples TRBV19 to TRBJ1-2; no clear D. The V gene's germline CDR1 is LNHDA and CDR2 SQIVND (reference sequence). V was pared by 6 bases and J by 0 bases, with 11 bases between. This CDR3 has 14 amino acids.

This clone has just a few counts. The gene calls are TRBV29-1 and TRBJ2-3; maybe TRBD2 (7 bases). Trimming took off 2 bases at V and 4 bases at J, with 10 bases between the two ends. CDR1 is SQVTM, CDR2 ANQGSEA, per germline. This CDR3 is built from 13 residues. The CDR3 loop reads CSVEPGGADTQYF. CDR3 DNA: TGCAGCGTTGAACCGGGGGGCGCAGATACGCAGTATTTT.

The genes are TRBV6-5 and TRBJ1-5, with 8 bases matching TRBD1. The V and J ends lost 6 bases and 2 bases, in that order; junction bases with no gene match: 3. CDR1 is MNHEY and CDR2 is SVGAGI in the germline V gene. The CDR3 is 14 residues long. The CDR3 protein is CASSVDRGNQPQHF. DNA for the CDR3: TGTGCCAGCAGCGTGGACAGGGGCAATCAGCCCCAGCATTTT.

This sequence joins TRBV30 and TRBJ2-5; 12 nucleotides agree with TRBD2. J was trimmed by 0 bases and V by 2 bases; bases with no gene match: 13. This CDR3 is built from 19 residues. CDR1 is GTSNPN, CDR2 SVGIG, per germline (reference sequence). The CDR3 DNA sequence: TGTGCCTGGAGTTCCCGAAGGACTAGCGGGAAACGAAACCAAGAGACCCAGTACTTC. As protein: CAWSSRRTSGKRNQETQYF.

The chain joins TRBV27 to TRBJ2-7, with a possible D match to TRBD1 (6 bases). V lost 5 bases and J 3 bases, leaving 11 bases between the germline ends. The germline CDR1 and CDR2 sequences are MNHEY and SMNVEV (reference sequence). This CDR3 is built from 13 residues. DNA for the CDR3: TGTGCCAGCAGTGGAGGACAGAGCTACGAGCAGTACTTC. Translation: CASSGGQSYEQYF.

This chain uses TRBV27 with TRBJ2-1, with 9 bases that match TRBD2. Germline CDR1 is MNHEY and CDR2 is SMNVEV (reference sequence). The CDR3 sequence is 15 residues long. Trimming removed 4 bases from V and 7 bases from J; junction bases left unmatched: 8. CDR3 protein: CASSSGLAGMNEQFF. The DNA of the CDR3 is TGTGCCAGCAGTTCCGGGCTAGCGGGAATGAATGAGCAGTTCTTC.

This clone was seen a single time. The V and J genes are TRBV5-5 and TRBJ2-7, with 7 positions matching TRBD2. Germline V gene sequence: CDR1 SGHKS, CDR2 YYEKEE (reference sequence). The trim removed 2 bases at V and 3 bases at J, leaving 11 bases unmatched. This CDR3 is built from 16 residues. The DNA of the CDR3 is TGTGCCAGCAGCTTAGACCCGGGAGGTTTTTTCTACGAGCAGTACTTC. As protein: CASSLDPGGFFYEQYF.

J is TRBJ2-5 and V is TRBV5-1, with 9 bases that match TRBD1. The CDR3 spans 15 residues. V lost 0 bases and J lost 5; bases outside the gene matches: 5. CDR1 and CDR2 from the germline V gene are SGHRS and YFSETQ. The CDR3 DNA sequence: TGCGCCAGCAGCTTGGGCGGGACAGGGCAGGAGACCCAGTACTTC. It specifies CASSLGGTGQETQYF.

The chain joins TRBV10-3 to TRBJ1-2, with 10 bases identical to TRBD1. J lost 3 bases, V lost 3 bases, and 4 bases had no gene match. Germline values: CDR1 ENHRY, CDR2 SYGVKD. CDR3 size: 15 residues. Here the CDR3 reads CAISDGQGEDYGYTF. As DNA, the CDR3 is TGTGCCATCAGTGACGGACAGGGGGAAGACTATGGCTACACCTTC.